A single sample gave rise to the 24 T cell receptor beta chains below, sequenced in a study of cytomegalovirus exposure and HLA in healthy donors. PCR employed 60 Vbeta and 13 Jbeta primers. Sequencing was performed with immunoSEQ multiplex PCR; in TCRdb, only in-frame clones are kept and a portion is missing. The top ten hold about 3.1% of the sample, which has some 200,000 clones, 78% seen once. Sequenced material: PBMCs. The receptors were gathered from a female donor in good health and CMV-seronegative.

The chain carries TRBV14 and TRBJ2-2, with TRBD2 identical over 12 bases. V was clipped by 2 bases and J by 7 bases; unmatched bases: 2. The CDR3 spans 15 residues. Germline CDR1 and CDR2: SGHDN and FVKESK. The CDR3 DNA reads TGTGCCAGCAGCCAAAAACTAGCGGGAGGCGGGGAGCTGTTTTTT. Its translation: CASSQKLAGGGELFF.

The chain is built from TRBV6-5 and TRBJ2-7; a possible D gene is TRBD1 (6 bases). Germline lookup yields CDR1 MNHEY and CDR2 SVGAGI. V was pared by 2 bases and J by 3 bases, with 14 bases between. The CDR3 is 15 residues long. The CDR3: CASSYEPLTGYEQYF. The DNA of the CDR3 is TGTGCCAGCAGTTACGAACCCCTGACAGGCTACGAGCAGTACTTC.

This clone has a handful of counts. This chain uses TRBV19 with TRBJ1-1, with 8 bases aligning to TRBD1. Trimming at V came to 8 bases and at J to 5 bases, leaving 7 bases not matched to a gene. The CDR3 spans 13 residues. CDR1 and CDR2 from the germline V gene are LNHDA and SQIVND (reference sequence). In DNA, the CDR3 is TGTGCCAGTCTAGACAGGGGTAGGACTGAAGCTTTCTTT. Translation gives CASLDRGRTEAFF.

The chain combines TRBV7-3 with TRBJ1-6, with 9 bases aligning to TRBD1. From germline, CDR1 is SGHTA and CDR2 FQGTGA. Trimming at V came to 1 base and at J to 10 bases, leaving 11 bases not matched to a gene. CDR3 size: 17 residues. This chain's CDR3 is CASSLRGTGRSSSPLHF. The DNA of the CDR3 is TGTGCCAGCAGCTTAAGGGGGACAGGGAGGAGTAGCTCACCCCTCCACTTT.

The chain couples TRBV14 to TRBJ1-2; no definite D call. Trimming stripped 2 bases from V and 6 bases from J, with 10 bases between. CDR1 and CDR2 (germline): SGHDN, FVKESK. The CDR3 has 13 residues. In nucleotides, the CDR3 is TGTGCCAGCAGCCAACCGGTCGGGGATGGCTACACCTTC. Encoded protein: CASSQPVGDGYTF.

V is TRBV18 and J is TRBJ1-1; weak D call: TRBD1 (5 bases). Germline CDR1 and CDR2: KGHSH and LQKENI. The CDR3 covers 17 residues. Trimming took off 1 base at V and 5 bases at J, with 20 bases between the two ends. This CDR3 is CASSPLSFGGTLTEAFF. Here the CDR3 DNA reads TGTGCCAGCTCACCACTCTCGTTCGGAGGGACTCTAACTGAAGCTTTCTTT.

This clone has more than one count but fewer than ten. V usage is TRBV2 and J usage is TRBJ1-1; D gene uncertain. Germline assignment: CDR1 SNHLY and CDR2 FYNNEI. This CDR3 has 12 amino acids. V lost 8 bases, J lost 2 bases, and 9 bases lay in between. The DNA of the CDR3 is TGTGCCAGCCGCCCAGGAAACACTGAAGCTTTCTTT. Residues: CASRPGNTEAFF.

This chain links TRBV12-5 with TRBJ2-2; D uncertain. Trimming left V 6 bases short and J 5 bases short, with 7 bases between. The CDR3 contains 12 residues. Per germline, CDR1 LGHNT and CDR2 FRNRAP. CDR3 sequence (DNA): TGTGCTAGTGGCCTGTATACCGGGGAGCTGTTTTTT. Its translation is CASGLYTGELFF.

A remark on this clone: Other DNA sequences of this sample code for an identical CDR3. The rearrangement links TRBV7-2 to TRBJ1-5, with D perhaps matching TRBD1 (5 bases). V shed 3 bases and J shed 4 bases, with 7 bases lying between them. The CDR3 sequence is 13 residues long. Germline CDR1 reads SGHTA; CDR2 reads FQGNSA. CDR3 residues: CASSFQGNQPQHF. The CDR3 DNA reads as TGTGCCAGCAGCTTCCAGGGAAATCAGCCCCAGCATTTT.

This clone has a single count. This chain connects TRBV28 to TRBJ2-5; D perhaps matches TRBD1 (7 bases). The CDR3 extends over 14 amino acids. Germline CDR1 and CDR2: MDHEN and SYDVKM. Trimming pared 5 bases from V and 4 bases from J, leaving 14 bases between. This chain's CDR3 is CASSPRGRRETQYF. CDR3 bases: TGTGCCAGCAGTCCCAGGGGGAGGAGAGAGACCCAGTACTTC.

The chain employs TRBV2 and TRBJ2-7; a weak D match, TRBD1 (5 bases). V was pared by 4 bases and J by 3 bases, with 10 bases between. The CDR3 runs to 13 residues. In germline, CDR1 is SNHLY, CDR2 FYNNEI. The CDR3 loop is CASSATDIYEQYF. CDR3 DNA sequence: TGTGCCAGCAGTGCGACAGACATCTACGAGCAGTACTTC.

The sample holds a few counts of this clone. The V call is TRBV30, the J call TRBJ1-5; D is unresolved. Trimming stripped 0 bases from V and 10 bases from J, with 13 bases between. The CDR3 extends over 13 amino acids. Germline CDR1 and CDR2: GTSNPN and SVGIG (reference sequence). The CDR3 nucleotides read TGTGCCTGGAGTGTAGGAGGGAAGGAACCCCAGCATTTT. It codes for CAWSVGGKEPQHF.

The V call is TRBV6-1, the J call TRBJ1-2, with D perhaps matching TRBD1 (5 bases). The ends were cut back, 0 bases at V and 2 bases at J, with 13 bases in the middle. CDR1 is MNHNS and CDR2 is SASEGT in the germline V gene. This CDR3 comprises 16 residues. The CDR3 bases are TGTGCCAGCAGTGAAGCGCGGTCAGGGTTCAACTATGGCTACACCTTC. Translated: CASSEARSGFNYGYTF.

This clone was picked up a small number of times. The CDR3 DNA follows: TGTGCCACTGGACTGGGCCAGCCCCAGCATTTT. It is translated as CATGLGQPQHF. This rearrangement joins TRBV6-6 to TRBJ1-5; D gene uncertain. Germline assignment: CDR1 MNHNY and CDR2 SVGAGI (reference sequence). V dropped 10 bases and J dropped 7 bases, with 11 bases sitting between them. The CDR3 spans 11 residues.

The CDR3 loop is CASSLGPNEKLFF. CDR3 sequence (DNA): TGTGCCAGCAGCTTAGGCCCTAATGAAAAACTGTTTTTT. The genes are TRBV7-3 and TRBJ1-4; D uncertain. The germline V and J ends were trimmed by 2 bases and 3 bases, with 4 bases remaining between them. The germline gives CDR1 SGHTA, CDR2 FQGTGA. The CDR3 is 13 amino acids.

The rearrangement joins TRBV28 to TRBJ2-7; D possibly corresponds to TRBD2 (6 bases). The V and J ends lost 5 bases and 5 bases respectively, with 10 bases between them. The CDR3 runs to 12 residues. The germline CDR1 and CDR2 sequences are MDHEN and SYDVKM. The CDR3 sequence is CASSERVNEQYF. The CDR3 DNA follows: TGTGCCAGCAGTGAGCGGGTAAACGAGCAGTACTTC.

V and J are TRBV10-3 and TRBJ1-5; D unresolved. This CDR3 region has 14 residues. From germline, CDR1 is ENHRY and CDR2 SYGVKD. Trimming stripped 10 bases from V and 0 bases from J, with 13 bases between. The CDR3 DNA sequence: TGTGCCACAACCCCGGAGCATAGCAATCAGCCCCAGCATTTT. Protein: CATTPEHSNQPQHF.

The table lists this clone with a count of one. The chain couples TRBV7-9 to TRBJ2-1; the D is unclear. V lost 4 bases and J lost 7, with 17 bases in between. This CDR3 region has 15 residues. Germline CDR1 SEHNR, CDR2 FQNEAQ (reference sequence). DNA for the CDR3: TGTGCCAGCAGCTCTATGTTATACGTCTTGAATGAGCAGTTCTTC. It codes for CASSSMLYVLNEQFF.

Only one count was recorded for this clone. The rearrangement joins TRBV29-1 to TRBJ2-5; D is uncertain. The end of the DNA fits TRBJ2-7 better, so the J call may be wrong. Per the germline V gene, CDR1 is SQVTM and CDR2 is ANQGSEA. This CDR3 region has 12 residues. CDR3 residues: CSVVIPPYEQYF. CDR3 DNA sequence: TGCAGCGTTGTGATCCCCCCGTACGAGCAGTACTTC.

This chain joins TRBV9 and TRBJ2-1; 10 bases are a match to TRBD2. V dropped 3 bases and J dropped 9; count of bases not matched to a gene: 12. Per germline, CDR1 SGDLS and CDR2 YYNGEE. The CDR3 extends over 16 amino acids. The CDR3 sequence: CASSGKAGGPGGEQFF. The CDR3 nucleotides read TGTGCCAGCAGCGGCAAAGCGGGGGGGCCCGGGGGTGAGCAGTTCTTC.

This clone has only one observation. V is TRBV11-3 and J is TRBJ2-1; TRBD1 aligns across 9 bases. Germline CDR1 SGHNT, CDR2 YENEEA. With 5 bases clipped from V and 8 bases from J, the junction kept 10 bases outside the gene matches. The CDR3 has 15 residues. As DNA, the CDR3 is TGTGCCAGCAGCGCAACAGGGGGCGTCGCCCATGAGCAGTTCTTC. Translating gives CASSATGGVAHEQFF.

V is TRBV5-1 and J is TRBJ2-5; maybe TRBD1 (5 bases). With 7 bases removed from V and 5 bases from J, the gap between germline ends came to 15 bases. The CDR3 spans 13 residues. Germline V gene data show CDR1 as SGHRS and CDR2 as YFSETQ. The CDR3 DNA is TGCGCCAGCTGGCAGGGATTGGGGGAGACCCAGTACTTC. Translated, it gives CASWQGLGETQYF.

In this sample, this clone turned up a few times. The J gene is TRBJ2-1, the V gene TRBV27; no reliable D call. The V end lost 4 bases, the J end lost 5 bases, and 21 bases lay between the germline ends. This CDR3 comprises 17 residues. Germline CDR1 MNHEY, CDR2 SMNVEV (reference sequence). The chain's CDR3 is CASSSTTLAPLDNEQFF. CDR3 bases: TGTGCCAGCAGTTCTACGACACTCGCCCCATTAGACAATGAGCAGTTCTTC.

This sequence joins TRBV5-1 and TRBJ1-6; TRBD1 might be the D (6 bases). The CDR3 runs to 14 residues. V gave up 4 bases and J gave up 7 bases, with 12 bases separating them. Germline CDR1 SGHRS, CDR2 YFSETQ. CDR3 protein: CASSHDRSNSPLHF. In DNA, the CDR3 is TGCGCCAGCAGCCACGACAGGTCCAATTCACCCCTCCACTTT.